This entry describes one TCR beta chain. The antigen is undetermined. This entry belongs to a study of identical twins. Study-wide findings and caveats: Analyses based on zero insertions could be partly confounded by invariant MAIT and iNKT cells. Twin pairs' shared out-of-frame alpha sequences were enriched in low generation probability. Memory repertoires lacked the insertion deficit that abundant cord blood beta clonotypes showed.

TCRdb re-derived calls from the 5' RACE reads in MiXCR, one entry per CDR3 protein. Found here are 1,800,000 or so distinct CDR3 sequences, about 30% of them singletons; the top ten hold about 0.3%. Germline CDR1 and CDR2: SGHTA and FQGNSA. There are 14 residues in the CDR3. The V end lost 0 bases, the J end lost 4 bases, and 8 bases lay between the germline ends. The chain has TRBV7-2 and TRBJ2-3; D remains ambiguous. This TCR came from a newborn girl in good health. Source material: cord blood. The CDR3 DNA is TGTGCCAGCAGCTTAGCGGAAGGGCCAGATACGCAGTATTTT. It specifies CASSLAEGPDTQYF. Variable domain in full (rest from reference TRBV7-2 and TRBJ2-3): GAGVSQSPSNKVTEKGKDVELRCDPISGHTALYWYRQSLGQGLEFLIYFQGNSAPDKSGLPSDRFSAERTGGSVSTLTIQRTQQEDSAVYLCASSLAEGPDTQYFGPGTRLTVL.